This T cell receptor beta chain appears in the sequencing data of a study of blood T cell repertoires in COVID-19. Study as a whole: The United States, Italy and Spain were the sources of the acute and convalescent COVID-19 samples.

Germline CDR1 and CDR2: SGHTA and FQGTGA. The germline V and J ends were trimmed by 5 bases and 3 bases, with 12 bases remaining between them. The CDR3 is made up of 14 amino acids. In the authors' workflow: By means of reference gene primer amplification, nucleated cell counts were estimated. Produced via immunoSEQ multiplex PCR; TCRdb's table is partial and in-frame only. D and trimming were read from the DNA, whereas the V and J calls and clone size are those reported in that table. The sample yields about 280,000 clones, around 88% seen once. The sequence was collected from a middle-aged man with acute or convalescent COVID-19. This chain connects TRBV7-3 to TRBJ2-3; unclear D gene. The sample taken for sequencing was peripheral blood. CDR3 sequence: CASSPFKETDTQYF. CDR3 DNA: TGTGCCAGCAGCCCCTTCAAGGAGACAGATACGCAGTATTTT. The full variable domain, with the rest looked up from reference TRBV7-3 and TRBJ2-3, is GAGVSQTPSNKVTEKGKYVELRCDPISGHTALYWYRQSLGQGPEFLIYFQGTGAADDSGLPNDRFFAVRPEGSVSTLKIQRTERGDSAVYLCASSPFKETDTQYFGPGTRLTVL.